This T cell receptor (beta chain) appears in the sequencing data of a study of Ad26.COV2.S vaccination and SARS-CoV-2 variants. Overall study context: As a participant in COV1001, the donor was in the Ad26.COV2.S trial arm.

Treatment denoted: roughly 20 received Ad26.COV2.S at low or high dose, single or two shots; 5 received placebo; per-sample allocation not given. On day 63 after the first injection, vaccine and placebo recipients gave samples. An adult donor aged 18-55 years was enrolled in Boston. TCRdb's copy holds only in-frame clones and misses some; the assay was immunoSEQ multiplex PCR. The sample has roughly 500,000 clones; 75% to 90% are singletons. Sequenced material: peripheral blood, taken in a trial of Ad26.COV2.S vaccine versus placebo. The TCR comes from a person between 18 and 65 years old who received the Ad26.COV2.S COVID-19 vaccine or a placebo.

CDR3 in amino acids: CASSQLFYNSPLHF. In DNA form, the CDR3 reads TGTGCCAGTAGCCAATTATTCTATAATTCACCCCTCCACTTT. This chain connects TRBV19 to TRBJ1-6; unclear D gene. CDR1 is LNHDA and CDR2 is SQIVND in the germline V gene (reference sequence). The CDR3 runs to 14 residues. The V and J ends lost 6 bases and 3 bases respectively, with 9 bases between them. The complete variable domain, with remaining parts taken from reference TRBV19 and TRBJ1-6, reads DGGITQSPKYLFRKEGQNVTLSCEQNLNHDAMYWYRQDPGQGLRLIYYSQIVNDFQKGDIAEGYSVSREKKESFPLTVTSAQKNPTAFYLCASSQLFYNSPLHFGNGTRLTVT.